This T cell receptor beta chain emerged from a study of CD8+CD57+ T cells in acquired aplastic anemia. On the study more broadly: Sorted CD4+ and CD8+ cells gave a mean 3.2 ug DNA, range roughly 0.18 to 27.4 ug.

Previously, flow cytometry had revealed CD8+CD57+ cell expansion in the patients chosen for sequencing. The patients all had a severe acquired aplastic anemia diagnosis. This clonotype was recorded many times. Its antigen is currently unknown. The TCR beta profiling, which covered VDJ combination and CDR3 sequence, was carried out using genomic DNA as the template. TCRdb ran MiXCR on the reads and lists one entry per CDR3 protein. The data contain some 160,000 distinct CDR3 sequences, about 45% of them singletons. Study-level findings and limits: Significant differences in CD8+ Simpson's diversity were not observed between patients and controls. Comparison of patients with controls identified approximately 28 shared CD8+ CDR3 sequences.

The receptor was isolated from a human donor with aplastic anemia. The material sequenced was sorted CD4+, CD8+, or CD8+CD57+ T cells (not recorded which) from PBMCs.

The chain's CDR3 is CASSEFYGTPFF. The CDR3 bases are TGTGCCAGCAGTGAGTTTTACGGGACTCCGTTTTTT. This chain links TRBV2 with TRBJ1-4; tentative D call: TRBD1 (5 bases). CDR3 size: 12 residues. CDR1 and CDR2 from the germline V gene are SNHLY and FYNNEI. V was clipped by 3 bases and J by 16 bases, with 15 bases between them.